This T cell receptor (beta chain) was identified in a study of cytomegalovirus exposure and HLA in healthy donors. Data came from immunoSEQ multiplex PCR; TCRdb stores just in-frame clones and leaves some out. This table holds some 150,000 clones, around 84% found once. Broader study findings: Investigators reported 150 to 200 TCR beta chains as tied to cytomegalovirus. Most TCR sequences showed up rarely, but some public TCRs showed up in many donors.

Concerning this clone itself: Its antigen remains unknown.

CDR1 and CDR2 (germline): SGHTS, YDEGEE. This CDR3 has 14 amino acids. Trimming removed 4 bases at V and 4 bases at J, with 11 bases between. The chain couples TRBV5-8 to TRBJ1-4; D gene unclear. The sample consisted of PBMCs. This TCR derives from a human donor in good health. The chain's CDR3 is CASSHRPVNEKLFF. For the CDR3, the DNA is TGTGCCAGCAGCCATCGCCCAGTTAATGAAAAACTGTTTTTT.